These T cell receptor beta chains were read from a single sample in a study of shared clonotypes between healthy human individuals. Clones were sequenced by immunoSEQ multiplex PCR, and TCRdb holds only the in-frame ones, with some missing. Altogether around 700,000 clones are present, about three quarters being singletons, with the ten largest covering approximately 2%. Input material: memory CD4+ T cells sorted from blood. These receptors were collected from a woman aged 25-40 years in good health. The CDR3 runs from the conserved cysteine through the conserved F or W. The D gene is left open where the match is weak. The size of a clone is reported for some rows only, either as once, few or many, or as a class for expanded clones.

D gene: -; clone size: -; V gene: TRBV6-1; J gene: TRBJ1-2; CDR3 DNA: TGTGCCAGCAGTGAAACCCTCTATGGCTACACCTTC; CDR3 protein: CASSETLYGYTF
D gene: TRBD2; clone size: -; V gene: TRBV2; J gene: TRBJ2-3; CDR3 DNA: TGTGCCAGCAGTGACTTCCTCGGGACTAGCGGGAAGACAGATACGCAGTATTTT; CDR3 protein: CASSDFLGTSGKTDTQYF
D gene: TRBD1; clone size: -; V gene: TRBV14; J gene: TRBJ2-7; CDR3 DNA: TGTGCCAGCAGCCACTTGGACAGGGCATACGAGCAGTACTTC; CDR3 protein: CASSHLDRAYEQYF
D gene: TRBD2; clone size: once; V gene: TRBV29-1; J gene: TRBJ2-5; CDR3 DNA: TGCAGCGTTGCAGCGGGATTAGAGACCCAGTACTTC; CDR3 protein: CSVAAGLETQYF
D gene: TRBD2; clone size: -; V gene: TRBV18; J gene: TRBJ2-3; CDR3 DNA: TGTGCCAGCTCACCCCTAGGACTAGCGGGAGTAGGAGAACGGCAGTATTTT; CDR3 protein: CASSPLGLAGVGERQYF
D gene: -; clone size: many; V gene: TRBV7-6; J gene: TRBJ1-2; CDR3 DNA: TGTGCCAGCAGCTTGGACACGAGCAGGGCAGGGTCTGGTTATGGCTACACCTTC; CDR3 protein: CASSLDTSRAGSGYGYTF
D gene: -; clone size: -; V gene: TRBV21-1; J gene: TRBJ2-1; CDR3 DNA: TGTGCCAGCATCCGAATCAGGGAACCGTACAATGAGCAGTTCTTC; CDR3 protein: CASIRIREPYNEQFF
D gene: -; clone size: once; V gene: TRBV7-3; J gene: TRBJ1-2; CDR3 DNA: TGTGCCAGCAGCTTAGGAGGGGTCTATGGCTACACCTTC; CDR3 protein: CASSLGGVYGYTF
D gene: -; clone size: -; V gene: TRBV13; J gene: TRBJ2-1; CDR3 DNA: TGTGCCAGCAGCAAACAGGGCGTGGGCTACAATGAGCAGTTCTTC; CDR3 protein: CASSKQGVGYNEQFF
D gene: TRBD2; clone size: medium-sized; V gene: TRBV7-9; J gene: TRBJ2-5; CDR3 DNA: TGTGCCAGCAGCTTTGGGGGAGGGCCGATGGAGACCCAGTACTTC; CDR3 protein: CASSFGGGPMETQYF
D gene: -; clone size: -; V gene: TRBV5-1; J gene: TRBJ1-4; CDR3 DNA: TGCGCCAGCAGCTTGGGGGCTAATGAAAAACTGTTTTTT; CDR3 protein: CASSLGANEKLFF
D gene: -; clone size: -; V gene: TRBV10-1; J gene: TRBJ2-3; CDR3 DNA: TGCGCCAGCAGCCTATTCCTGGCAGATACGCAGTATTTT; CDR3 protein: CASSLFLADTQYF
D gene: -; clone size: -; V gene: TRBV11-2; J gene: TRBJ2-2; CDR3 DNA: TGTGCCAGCAGCATCAGGGTAGATGGCGGGGAGCTGTTTTTT; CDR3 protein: CASSIRVDGGELFF
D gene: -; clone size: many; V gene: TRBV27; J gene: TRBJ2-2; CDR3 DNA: TGTGCCAGCAGGGGGGGCTGGTCAGAGAACACCGGGGAGCTGTTTTTT; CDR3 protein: CASRGGWSENTGELFF
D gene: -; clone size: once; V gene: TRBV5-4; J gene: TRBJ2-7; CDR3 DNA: TGTGCCAGCAGCTTGGATGGGGTGGGGGATAAGTACTTC; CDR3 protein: CASSLDGVGDKYF
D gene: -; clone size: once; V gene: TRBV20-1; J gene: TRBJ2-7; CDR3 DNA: TGCAGTGCCAAGAAGACCTACGAGCAGTACTTC; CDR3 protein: CSAKKTYEQYF
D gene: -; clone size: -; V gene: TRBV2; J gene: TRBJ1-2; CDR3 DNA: TGTGCCAGCAGTGAGACCAGGTCGAAATATGGCTACACCTTC; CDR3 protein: CASSETRSKYGYTF
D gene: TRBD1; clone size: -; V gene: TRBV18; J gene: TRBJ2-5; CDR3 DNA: TGTGCCAGCTCACCCAGGGCAACAGGGGAAGAGACCCAGTACTTC; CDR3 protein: CASSPRATGEETQYF
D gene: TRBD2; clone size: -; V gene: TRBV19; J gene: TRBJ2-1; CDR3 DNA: TGTGCCAGTACTTCTTCGGCTAGCGGGAGTGTCTACAATGAGCAGTTCTTC; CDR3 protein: CASTSSASGSVYNEQFF
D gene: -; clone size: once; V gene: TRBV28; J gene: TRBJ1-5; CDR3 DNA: TGTGCCAGCAGCAGAGGCGGACTTAGCAATCAGCCCCAGCATTTT; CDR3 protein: CASSRGGLSNQPQHF
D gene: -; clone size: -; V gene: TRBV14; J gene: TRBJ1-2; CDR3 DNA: TGTGCCAGCAGCCAAGCAATAGGGGGAGTGCTCCGGGGCTACACCTTC; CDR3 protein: CASSQAIGGVLRGYTF
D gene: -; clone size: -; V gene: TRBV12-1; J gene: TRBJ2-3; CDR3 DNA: TGTGCCAGCAGCTGCGCAGATACGCAGTATTTT; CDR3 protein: CASSCADTQYF
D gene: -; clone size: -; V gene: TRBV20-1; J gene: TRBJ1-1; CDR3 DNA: TGCAGTGCTGATGAGAACACTGAAGCTTTCTTT; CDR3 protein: CSADENTEAFF
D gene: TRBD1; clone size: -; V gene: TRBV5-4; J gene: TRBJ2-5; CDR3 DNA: TGTGCCAGCAGCTTGAGGGACAGGGGCCAAGAGACCCAGTACTTC; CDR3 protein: CASSLRDRGQETQYF
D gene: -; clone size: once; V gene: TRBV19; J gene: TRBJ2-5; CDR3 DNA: TGTGCCAGTAGCCGAACGGGGGAGACCCAGTACTTC; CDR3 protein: CASSRTGETQYF
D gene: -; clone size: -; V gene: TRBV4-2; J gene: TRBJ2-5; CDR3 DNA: TGTGCCAGCAGCCCTGAGACCTGGGGGACCCAGTACTTC; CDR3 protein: CASSPETWGTQYF
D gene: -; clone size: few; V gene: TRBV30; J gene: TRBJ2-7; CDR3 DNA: TGTGCCTGGTCCCCGCAGACAGGCCCCTACGAGCAGTACTTC; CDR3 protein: CAWSPQTGPYEQYF
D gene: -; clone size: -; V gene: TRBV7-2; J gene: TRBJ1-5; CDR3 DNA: TGTGCCAGCAGCAGAATAGCTAATCAGCCCCAGCATTTT; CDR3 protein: CASSRIANQPQHF
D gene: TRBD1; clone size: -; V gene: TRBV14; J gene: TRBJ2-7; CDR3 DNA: TGTGCCAGCAGCTCCCCCGGGACAGGGAAACACGAGCAGTACTTC; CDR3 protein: CASSSPGTGKHEQYF
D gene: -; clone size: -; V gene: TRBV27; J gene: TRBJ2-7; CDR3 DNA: TGTGCCAGCAGTTTTATAGGGGTCGAGCAGTACTTC; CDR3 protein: CASSFIGVEQYF
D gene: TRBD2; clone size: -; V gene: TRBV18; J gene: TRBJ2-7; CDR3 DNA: TGTGCCAGCTCATCTGGACTAGCGGGACCTTACGAGCAGTACTTC; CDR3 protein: CASSSGLAGPYEQYF
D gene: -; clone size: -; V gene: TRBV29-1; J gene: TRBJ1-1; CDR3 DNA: TGCAGCGTTAAGGAGGGGCCGCCGTGGACTGAAGCTTTCTTT; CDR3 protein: CSVKEGPPWTEAFF
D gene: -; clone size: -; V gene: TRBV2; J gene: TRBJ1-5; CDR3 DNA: TGTGCCAGCAGTGCGCTAGAGCTCAGGCAGCCCCAGCATTTT; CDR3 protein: CASSALELRQPQHF
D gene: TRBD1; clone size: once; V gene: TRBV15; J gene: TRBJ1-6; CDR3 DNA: TGTGCCACCAGTCTAAGGACAGGGGGCTCACCCCTCCACTTT; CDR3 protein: CATSLRTGGSPLHF
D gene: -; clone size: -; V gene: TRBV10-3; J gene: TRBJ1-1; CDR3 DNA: TGTGCCATCAGTGAGGGGGAGAGGGAGAACACTGAAGCTTTCTTT; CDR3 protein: CAISEGERENTEAFF
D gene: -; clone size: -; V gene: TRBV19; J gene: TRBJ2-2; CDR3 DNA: TGTGCCAGTAATGAGTGGTTTGGCACCGGGGAGCTGTTTTTT; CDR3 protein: CASNEWFGTGELFF
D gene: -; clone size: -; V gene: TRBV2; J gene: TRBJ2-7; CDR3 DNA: TGTGCCAGCAGTGGAGACTACTCCTACGAGCAGTACTTC; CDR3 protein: CASSGDYSYEQYF
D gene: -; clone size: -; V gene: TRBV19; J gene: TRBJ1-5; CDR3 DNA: TGTGCCAGTACCCCAGTCGGGGGCGCGATGGGCAATCAGCCCCAGCATTTT; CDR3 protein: CASTPVGGAMGNQPQHF
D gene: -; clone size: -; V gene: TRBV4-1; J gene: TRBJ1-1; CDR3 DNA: TGCGCCAGCAGCCAATTACTAACAGGGAGGACTGAAGCTTTCTTT; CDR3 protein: CASSQLLTGRTEAFF
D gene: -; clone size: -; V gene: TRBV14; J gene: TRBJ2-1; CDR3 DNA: TGTGCCAGCAGCCGGAGACGAATACCGAGGGGCAATGAGCAGTTCTTC; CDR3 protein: CASSRRRIPRGNEQFF
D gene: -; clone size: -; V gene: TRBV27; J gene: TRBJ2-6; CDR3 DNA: TGTGCCAGCAGTTTGGGCGGGGCCAACGTCCTGACTTTC; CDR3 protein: CASSLGGANVLTF
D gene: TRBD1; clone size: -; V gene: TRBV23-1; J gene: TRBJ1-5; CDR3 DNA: TGCGCCAGCAGTTCGTCTGGACAGGGGATCAATCAGCCCCAGCATTTT; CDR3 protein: CASSSSGQGINQPQHF